The clone carrying this T cell receptor beta chain was detected only a few times. The antigen is undetermined. The V and J ends lost 4 bases and 0 bases respectively, with 7 bases between them. The germline V gene has CDR1 ENHRY and CDR2 SYGVKD. This CDR3 is built from 14 residues. Constant-region reverse primers amplified full-length variable regions, followed by semi-nested Nested Universal Primer A PCR. Via MiXCR, TCRdb re-called the 5' RACE reads, giving one row per CDR3 protein. The table includes 35,000 to 50,000 distinct CDR3 sequences, around 20% detected once. Overall study results and limits: Tumor memory CD4+ T cell TCR gene usage was found to cluster with blood and lymph node memory CD4+ cells and with lymph node naive CD4+ cells.

Cells sorted as Tregs were CD4+, CD25+ and CD127-/low. The chain joins TRBV10-3 to TRBJ2-1; tentative D call: TRBD2 (6 bases). The receptor's source is a female donor with breast cancer. The sample was Tregs sorted from blood. The CDR3 nucleotides read TGTGCCATCAGTGGCGGGGCCTCCTACAATGAGCAGTTCTTC. The encoded protein is CAISGGASYNEQFF.